What follows is one T cell receptor (beta chain) and its context. Its antigen is unknown. This record comes from a study of identical twins. Study-wide results and limits: The abundant beta clonotypes from cord blood had fewer insertions, and memory repertoires had none of this. Beta out-of-frame twin sharing showed a weaker excess.

Template switching added a universal primer site; cDNA carried unique molecular identifiers. TCRdb independently ran MiXCR on the 5' RACE reads; one entry per CDR3 protein. The table has 1,800,000 or so distinct CDR3 sequences, about 32% seen once. The CDR3 is 19 amino acids. CDR1 is LGHNA and CDR2 is YNFKEQ in the germline V gene. Between the trimmed V and J ends, which lost 3 bases and 4 bases, there was a span of 27 bases. Each donor (without exception) was a healthy Caucasian. The receptor comes from a newborn girl in good health. This chain links TRBV4-2 with TRBJ1-2; maybe TRBD1 (6 bases). The sequencing input was cord blood. The CDR3 nucleotides read TGTGCCAGCAGCCAGGGGAAATTTGGGGGACCAGGGGTGGCCTATGGCTACACCTTC. As protein: CASSQGKFGGPGVAYGYTF.